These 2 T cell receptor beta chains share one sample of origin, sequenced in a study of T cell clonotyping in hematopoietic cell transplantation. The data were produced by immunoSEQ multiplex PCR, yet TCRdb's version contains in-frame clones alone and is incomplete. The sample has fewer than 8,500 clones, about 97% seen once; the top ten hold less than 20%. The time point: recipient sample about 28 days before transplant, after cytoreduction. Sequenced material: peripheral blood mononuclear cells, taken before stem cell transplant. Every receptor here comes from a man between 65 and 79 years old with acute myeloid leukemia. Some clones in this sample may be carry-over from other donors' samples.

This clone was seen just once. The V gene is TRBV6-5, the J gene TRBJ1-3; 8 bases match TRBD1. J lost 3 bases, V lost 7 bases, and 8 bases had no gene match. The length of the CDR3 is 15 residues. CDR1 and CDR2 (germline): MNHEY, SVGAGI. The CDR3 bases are TGTGCCAGCACCCCCTCCAGGGGGCTTGGAAACACCATATATTTT. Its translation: CASTPSRGLGNTIYF.

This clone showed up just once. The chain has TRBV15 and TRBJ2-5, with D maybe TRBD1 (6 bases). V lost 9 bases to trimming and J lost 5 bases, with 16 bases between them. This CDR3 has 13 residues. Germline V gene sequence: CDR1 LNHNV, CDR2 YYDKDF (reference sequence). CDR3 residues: CATARGAPETQYF. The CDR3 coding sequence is TGTGCCACAGCCAGGGGAGCCCCGGAGACCCAGTACTTC.